A selection of T cell receptor beta chains follows, all from one sample in a study of shared clonotypes between healthy human individuals. Clones were sequenced by immunoSEQ multiplex PCR, and TCRdb holds only the in-frame ones, with some missing. Here the sample spans approximately 2.3 million clones, approximately 93% being singletons. The sequenced material came from naive CD4+ T cells from PBMCs. Receptors originate from a man aged 18 to 29 in good health. Some clones in this sample may be carry-over from other donors' samples. Both conserved end residues are part of each CDR3.

v_call	j_call	cdr3_aa
TRBV7-9	TRBJ1-5	CASSWGQGANQPQHF
TRBV30	TRBJ1-2	CAWSEELGRYTF
TRBV5-1	TRBJ1-1	CASSLYSNTEAFF
TRBV30	TRBJ1-2	CAWRLMGPTGREVF
TRBV5-6	TRBJ1-2	CASSWISVKDYGYTF
TRBV29-1	TRBJ1-2	CSAAVDSPNYGYTF
TRBV6-1	TRBJ2-7	CAAGDKQTGYEQYF
TRBV7-2	TRBJ1-2	CASSSDRVGGYTF
TRBV5-1	TRBJ1-1	CASSLDNSNTEAFF
TRBV5-1	TRBJ2-1	CASSWLAGESNEQFF
TRBV18	TRBJ1-1	CATTPTRGVENTEAFF
TRBV5-1	TRBJ2-2	CASRIGTGTTGELFF
TRBV18	TRBJ2-5	CASSPYLQETQYF
TRBV11-2	TRBJ2-7	CASRLGTASYEQYF
TRBV27	TRBJ2-3	CASSLWASGGDTQYF
TRBV5-1	TRBJ2-1	CASSFGLAGGPIIDEQFF
TRBV5-1	TRBJ1-4	CASSFEQDRGLGKLFF
TRBV10-3	TRBJ1-2	CAITPATDRDYGYTF
TRBV2	TRBJ1-5	CASSEARGGGNQPQHF
TRBV6-6	TRBJ2-1	CASSLGLAGNNEQFF
TRBV11-3	TRBJ2-5	CASTGRIWGETQYF
TRBV28	TRBJ1-6	CASSLWGAVPGSPLHF
TRBV11-2	TRBJ2-1	CASSSSPGLAGAGEQFF
TRBV7-2	TRBJ1-2	CASSLDPGVMRYTF
TRBV4-2	TRBJ1-2	CASSQETFYGYTF
TRBV4-1	TRBJ1-5	CASSDGWGNQPQHF
TRBV6-1	TRBJ1-2	CASSVGSYGYTF
TRBV29-1	TRBJ2-7	CSVDGPAYEQYF
TRBV18	TRBJ1-3	CASSPLGGFGDTIYF
TRBV28	TRBJ1-2	CASSLGTPNYGYTF
TRBV6-6	TRBJ1-5	CASSYSRGDQPQHF
TRBV25-1	TRBJ1-4	CASSEPVGRAEKLFF
TRBV28	TRBJ1-2	CASTLHSGTGGGYTF
TRBV19	TRBJ2-4	CASSVQSTIQYF
TRBV28	TRBJ2-7	CASSYDRATYEQYF
TRBV4-1	TRBJ1-4	CASSQLSLPPSEKLFF
TRBV2	TRBJ2-5	CASTITPVTGGETQYF
TRBV28	TRBJ1-2	CASSFRSGIGYTF
TRBV27	TRBJ2-7	CASSRLKGPDSTSYEQYF
TRBV29-1	TRBJ2-1	CSVPRAGPYNEQFF
TRBV12-5	TRBJ2-3	CASQRGKGTDTQYF
TRBV27	TRBJ2-1	CASSLFGTGRRNEQFF
TRBV6-1	TRBJ1-4	CASRGRQGANEKLFF
TRBV7-9	TRBJ1-2	CASSLTRGVGIYGYTF
TRBV4-1	TRBJ2-7	CASSQDGGGGRRTYEQYF
TRBV28	TRBJ1-4	CASRMDGNEKLFF